This TCR beta chain was obtained from a study of cytomegalovirus exposure and HLA in healthy donors. The CDR3 is 11 amino acids. In germline, CDR1 is DFQATT, CDR2 SNEGSKA (reference sequence). Trimming removed 6 bases at V and 11 bases at J, with 14 bases between. PCR involved 60 Vbeta and 13 Jbeta primers. Assay used: immunoSEQ multiplex PCR; TCRdb lists only in-frame clones, some missing. Of 150,000 or so clones listed, roughly four fifths were seen once; the top ten hold 7% to 9%. Study-level findings and limits: CMV antigen specificity of three CMV-associated chains was confirmed in vitro.

To note about this clone: Antigen: not known.

The TCR comes from a male donor in good health and CMV-seropositive. The sequenced sample consisted of PBMCs. J is TRBJ1-5 and V is TRBV20-1; D uncertain. CDR3 in amino acids: CSAQDLVAQHF. The CDR3 DNA reads TGCAGTGCCCAAGACCTAGTAGCCCAGCATTTT.